This TCR beta chain stems from a study of human T cells and chemical hapten exposure. General study findings and limits: Following DPC sensitization, TCRs present above 1 in 1000 frequency showed no change.

Study processing details: Sample TCR totals centred on a median of around 95,000, ranging about 20,000 to 700,000. TCRdb re-called the 5' RACE reads with MiXCR, one entry per CDR3 protein. The authors' filters were not applied to this entry. The top ten hold about 6.5% of the sample, which has more than 60,000 distinct CDR3 sequences, about 16% seen once. As regards this clonotype: Its target is not known.

Whole blood that had not been fractionated was the source of extracted total RNA. The clonotype originates from a female donor in good health.

The CDR3 is CASSSRQNTEAFF. The CDR3 coding sequence is TGTGCCAGCAGTTCGAGGCAGAACACTGAAGCTTTCTTT. V is TRBV6-2 or TRBV6-3 and J is TRBJ1-1; D unclear. V was shortened by 4 bases and J by 1 base, with 7 bases between the two germline ends. The germline V gene has CDR1 MNHEY and CDR2 SVGEGT. The CDR3 contains 13 residues.